This T cell receptor beta chain is from a study of response to subunit inactivated influenza vaccine. V was clipped by 3 bases and J by 3 bases, with 8 bases between them. This CDR3 has 13 residues. TCRdb called the RT-PCR reads again in MiXCR, with one record for every CDR3 protein. The sample consists of more than 550,000 distinct CDR3 sequences, around 10% of them appearing once. This clonotype appeared a few times. Its cognate antigen is unknown. Study-level results: Authors proposed each seasonal influenza vaccination draws in few new T cells.

These sequences were also reported in another study, on T cells expressing NK-cell markers. That paper adds: The cDNA for TCR beta came from 5'RACE template switching with UMIs. Sequencing of TCR beta repertoires drew on sorted CD3+CD56+NKG2C+, CD3+CD56+NKG2C- and CD3+CD56-NKG2C+ T cells. Seven of the eight sequenced donors were classified as HCMV-seropositive, and one was classified as seronegative. Among a handful of donors, these clonotypes also ranked first in the CD3+CD56-NKG2C+ fraction.

The chain couples TRBV12-3 or TRBV12-4 to TRBJ2-5, with D unclear. Sequencing was performed on PBMCs from blood, taken on the day of vaccination. The receptor was derived from a man aged 45-65 years who received an inactivated influenza vaccine. The CDR3 reads CASSFSRKETQYF. DNA of the CDR3: TGTGCCAGCAGTTTTTCTAGAAAAGAGACCCAGTACTTC.